The 7 T cell receptor beta chains in this list originate from one sample, sequenced in a study of cytomegalovirus exposure and HLA in healthy donors. The PCR had 60 Vbeta and 13 Jbeta primers. Only in-frame clones appear in the TCRdb table, and some are missing; sequencing was by immunoSEQ multiplex PCR. The sample has 210,000 or so clones, around four fifths seen once. The sample consisted of PBMCs. Source of these receptors: a woman aged 50 to 60 in good health and CMV-seropositive.

The chain has TRBV6-6 and TRBJ2-5, with D perhaps matching TRBD2 (5 bases). The germline V gene encodes CDR1 MNHNY and CDR2 SVGAGI (reference sequence). The length of the CDR3 is 15 residues. V dropped 0 bases and J dropped 5 bases, with 13 bases sitting between them. CDR3 sequence reads: CASSYSGLVGETQYF. The DNA for the CDR3 is TGTGCCAGCAGTTACTCCGGACTGGTAGGGGAGACCCAGTACTTC.

V and J are TRBV6-1 and TRBJ2-1; weak D call: TRBD2 (5 bases). The V gene lost 2 bases and the J gene lost 5 bases, with 13 bases spanning the gap. The CDR3 is 15 amino acids. CDR1 and CDR2 from the germline V gene are MNHNS and SASEGT. CDR3 sequence: CASSEPGKVHNEQFF. In nucleotides, the CDR3 is TGTGCCAGCAGTGAACCGGGAAAAGTCCACAATGAGCAGTTCTTC.

This clone was seen once. This chain joins TRBV7-9 and TRBJ2-5; maybe TRBD2 (6 bases). The CDR3 covers 12 residues. Between the trimmed V and J ends, which lost 5 bases and 10 bases, there was a span of 14 bases. Germline V lookup: CDR1 SEHNR, CDR2 FQNEAQ (reference sequence). The CDR3 nucleotides are TGTGCCAGCAGCGTCCCTCCGGGGGACCAGTACTTC. This sequence encodes CASSVPPGDQYF.

The chain carries TRBV6-5 and TRBJ1-2, with D maybe TRBD1 (5 bases). The CDR3 runs 13 residues. CDR1 is MNHEY, CDR2 SVGAGI, per germline. Trimming stripped 6 bases from V and 7 bases from J, with 15 bases between. DNA for the CDR3: TGTGCCAGCAGCCCCTCGGGGGTTCGTGGCTACACCTTC. It encodes CASSPSGVRGYTF.

The chain uses TRBV30 and TRBJ1-1; no clear D gene. Germline assignment: CDR1 GTSNPN and CDR2 SVGIG (reference sequence). The V end lost 3 bases, the J end lost 8 bases, and 10 bases lay between the germline ends. The CDR3 consists of 11 residues. The CDR3 DNA is TGTGCCTGGAGGCCCACCAGAGAAGCTTTCTTT. Its translation is CAWRPTREAFF.

The chain is built from TRBV2 and TRBJ2-7; D remains ambiguous. CDR1 is SNHLY, CDR2 FYNNEI, per germline. Trimming took 6 bases from V and 1 from J, leaving 16 bases between them. The CDR3 loop spans 15 amino acids. CDR3 bases: TGTGCCAGCAGAATACCCCGCGCAGGATCCTACGAGCAGTACTTC. Amino acids: CASRIPRAGSYEQYF. Filled out from reference TRBV2 and TRBJ2-7, the complete variable domain reads EPEVTQTPSHQVTQMGQEVILRCVPISNHLYFYWYRQILGQKVEFLVSFYNNEISEKSEIFDDQFSVERPDGSNFTLKIRSTKLEDSAMYFCASRIPRAGSYEQYFGPGTRLTVT.

This rearrangement joins TRBV2 to TRBJ2-7; TRBD1 matches 12 bases. The trim removed 7 bases at V and 6 bases at J, leaving 4 bases unmatched. The CDR3 contains 13 residues. CDR1 is SNHLY, CDR2 FYNNEI, per germline. The CDR3 loop reads CASTGTGGIEQYF. The CDR3 DNA sequence: TGTGCCAGCACCGGGACAGGGGGCATCGAGCAGTACTTC.